Each of the 16 T cell receptor beta chains below was sequenced from the same sample in a study of blood T cell repertoires in COVID-19. Using immunoSEQ multiplex PCR, the repertoire was profiled, and TCRdb retains in-frame clones only, with some absent. The data show a few hundred thousand clones, with 80% to 90% seen just once and 4.3% held by the top ten. Sequencing was done on a sample of PBMCs or T cells enriched from blood (not recorded which). These receptors all stem from a woman aged 30 to 39 who had recovered from COVID-19.

The V gene is TRBV4-2, the J gene TRBJ2-7; perhaps TRBD1 as D (5 bases). Trimming pared 1 base from V and 0 bases from J, leaving 10 bases between. CDR3 length: 15 residues. Germline V CDR1 and CDR2: LGHNA, YNFKEQ. CDR3 in amino acids: CASSQAVGVSYEQYF. CDR3 coding DNA: TGTGCCAGCAGCCAAGCAGTAGGGGTCTCCTACGAGCAGTACTTC.

V is TRBV6-6 and J is TRBJ2-3; possible D gene TRBD2, 7 bases. This CDR3 region has 17 residues. Deletions cut 5 bases from V and 2 bases from J, with 20 bases between. CDR1 MNHNY and CDR2 SVGAGI come from the germline V gene (reference sequence). This CDR3 reads CASSQPWGGGPTDTQYF. The CDR3 DNA sequence: TGTGCCAGCAGTCAACCTTGGGGGGGCGGACCCACAGATACGCAGTATTTT.

The J gene is TRBJ1-2, the V gene TRBV30; TRBD1 agrees at 8 bases. V lost 8 bases to trimming and J lost 4 bases; unmatched junction nucleotides: 9. Looked up from germline, CDR1 is GTSNPN and CDR2 is SVGIG (reference sequence). The CDR3 spans 13 residues. CDR3 loop: CASPRQGFYGYTF. The CDR3 DNA reads TGTGCCAGTCCGAGACAGGGGTTCTATGGCTACACCTTC.

The chain has TRBV29-1 and TRBJ2-5; 7 positions agree with TRBD2. The CDR3 spans 15 residues. With 2 bases clipped from V and 4 bases from J, the junction kept 10 bases outside the gene matches. CDR1 and CDR2 from the germline V gene are SQVTM and ANQGSEA. As DNA, the CDR3 is TGCAGCGTTGAAAGCCGGCTAGCGGTGGGAGAGACCCAGTACTTC. Protein: CSVESRLAVGETQYF.

The chain employs TRBV5-4 and TRBJ1-6; no clear D. The germline gives CDR1 SGHNT, CDR2 YYREEE (reference sequence). V lost 3 bases to trimming and J lost 3 bases, with 7 bases between them. The length of the CDR3 is 14 residues. In DNA, the CDR3 is TGTGCCAGCAGCTACCGGGACTATAATTCACCCCTCCACTTT. This translates into CASSYRDYNSPLHF.

J is TRBJ2-1 and V is TRBV27, with 11 bases that match TRBD2. The J segment lost 7 bases and the V segment lost 3 bases, leaving 2 bases of the junction unmatched. The germline V gene encodes CDR1 MNHEY and CDR2 SMNVEV (reference sequence). CDR3 size: 14 residues. CDR3 DNA sequence: TGTGCCAGCAGTTTGCTAGCGGGAGGAAATGAGCAGTTCTTC. Translating it yields CASSLLAGGNEQFF.

The CDR3 is CASSPGTANEQYF. The DNA of the CDR3 is TGTGCCAGCAGCCCCGGGACAGCGAACGAGCAGTACTTC. The V and J genes are TRBV11-2 and TRBJ2-7, with TRBD1 matching 7 bases. J was trimmed by 5 bases and V by 5 bases; bases with no gene match: 6. In germline, CDR1 is SGHAT, CDR2 FQNNGV. The CDR3 is made up of 13 amino acids.

The gene calls are TRBV11-2 and TRBJ1-1, with D unresolved. This CDR3 comprises 12 residues. V dropped 2 bases and J dropped 2 bases, with 3 bases sitting between them. Germline assignment: CDR1 SGHAT and CDR2 FQNNGV. As DNA, the CDR3 is TGTGCCAGCAGCTTAAGCAACACTGAAGCTTTCTTT. This gives the protein CASSLSNTEAFF.

CDR3 sequence: CAISADRGGKLFF. CDR3 coding DNA: TGTGCCATCAGTGCGGACCGAGGGGGAAAACTGTTTTTT. This chain links TRBV10-3 with TRBJ1-4; a weak D match, TRBD1 (6 bases). The length of the CDR3 is 13 residues. Per the germline V gene, CDR1 is ENHRY and CDR2 is SYGVKD. V lost 4 bases, J lost 10 bases, and 13 bases lay in between.

The J gene is TRBJ2-1, the V gene TRBV2, with 9 nucleotides matching TRBD2. The junction had 3 bases not matched to a gene; V was cut back by 8 bases and J by 1 base. The germline V gene encodes CDR1 SNHLY and CDR2 FYNNEI. The CDR3 totals 14 residues. As DNA, the CDR3 is TGTGCCAGCTTTCTAGCGGGGTCCTACAATGAGCAGTTCTTC. Translating gives CASFLAGSYNEQFF.

DNA of the CDR3: TGTGCCAGCAGCACTCCACAGGGGAGGACGGTTAGCAATCAGCCCCAGCATTTT. Residues: CASSTPQGRTVSNQPQHF. The chain joins TRBV21-1 to TRBJ1-5; the D call TRBD1 from the table was never checked on the DNA. TRBV21-1 is listed as a pseudogene. The CDR3 covers 18 residues.

For the CDR3, the DNA is TGTGCCAGCAGGGTTGCGGGATCTTACGAGCAGTACTTC. It specifies CASRVAGSYEQYF. This sequence joins TRBV14 and TRBJ2-7; a possible D gene is TRBD2 (6 bases). The CDR3 runs 13 residues. Germline V gene data show CDR1 as SGHDN and CDR2 as FVKESK. V was clipped by 6 bases and J by 4 bases, with 13 bases between them.

In regard to this clone: Other nucleotide sequences in the sample specify the same CDR3. This chain joins TRBV11-2 and TRBJ2-7; D is possibly TRBD2 (6 bases). The CDR3 contains 14 residues. V was shortened by 1 base and J by 1 base, with 8 bases between the two germline ends. Germline loops: CDR1 SGHAT, CDR2 FQNNGV. The CDR3 DNA follows: TGTGCCAGCAGCTTAGGTGGGGGGTCCTACGAGCAGTACTTC. It is translated as CASSLGGGSYEQYF.

This clone was seen a single time. The chain employs TRBV7-2 and TRBJ2-5; TRBD1 matches 9 bases. CDR1 and CDR2 from the germline V gene are SGHTA and FQGNSA. With V trimmed by 5 bases and J by 5 bases, 9 bases remained unmatched. CDR3 length: 15 residues. The CDR3 protein is CASSPPDRGRETQYF. CDR3 bases: TGTGCCAGCAGCCCCCCGGACAGGGGTCGGGAGACCCAGTACTTC. The full variable domain, with the rest looked up from reference TRBV7-2 and TRBJ2-5, is GAGVSQSPSNKVTEKGKDVELRCDPISGHTALYWYRQSLGQGLEFLIYFQGNSAPDKSGLPSDRFSAERTGGSVSTLTIQRTQQEDSAVYLCASSPPDRGRETQYFGPGTRLLVL.

The chain employs TRBV6-4 and TRBJ2-1; D possibly corresponds to TRBD1 (5 bases). From germline, CDR1 is MRHNA and CDR2 SNTAGT. V gave up 3 bases and J gave up 9 bases, with 15 bases separating them. The CDR3 extends over 14 amino acids. DNA for the CDR3: TGTGCCAGCAGTGAATATCCAGGAACAGGTGAGCAGTTCTTC. Residues: CASSEYPGTGEQFF.

J is TRBJ2-7 and V is TRBV5-4; D possibly corresponds to TRBD1 (6 bases). Germline values: CDR1 SGHNT, CDR2 YYREEE (reference sequence). This CDR3 region has 14 residues. Trimming took off 0 bases at V and 6 bases at J, with 13 bases between the two ends. CDR3 sequence (DNA): TGTGCCAGCAGCTTGGCAGGGGCAATCGGCGAGCAGTACTTC. This encodes CASSLAGAIGEQYF.